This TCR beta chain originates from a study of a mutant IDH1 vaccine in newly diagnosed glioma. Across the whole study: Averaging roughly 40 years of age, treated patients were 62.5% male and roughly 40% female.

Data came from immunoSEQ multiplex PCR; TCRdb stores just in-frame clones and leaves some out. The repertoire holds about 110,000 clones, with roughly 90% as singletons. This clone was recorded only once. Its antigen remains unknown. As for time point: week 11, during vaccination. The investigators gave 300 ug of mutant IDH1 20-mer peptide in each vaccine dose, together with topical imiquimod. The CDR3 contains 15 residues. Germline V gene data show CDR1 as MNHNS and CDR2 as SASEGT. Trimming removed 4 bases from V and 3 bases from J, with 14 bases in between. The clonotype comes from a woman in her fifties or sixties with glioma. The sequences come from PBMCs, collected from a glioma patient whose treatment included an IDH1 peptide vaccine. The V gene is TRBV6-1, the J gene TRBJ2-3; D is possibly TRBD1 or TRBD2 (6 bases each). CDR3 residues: CASSGRGVGTDTQYF. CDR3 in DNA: TGTGCCAGCAGTGGTAGGGGGGTTGGAACAGATACGCAGTATTTT.